This TCR beta chain was recorded in a study of regulatory T cells in long-lasting Graves disease. CDR3 length: 14 residues. Germline CDR1 reads LGHDT; CDR2 reads YNNKEL (reference sequence). V lost 4 bases to trimming and J lost 4 bases, with 11 bases between them. The time point is: newly diagnosed GD, antithyroid drugs for less than 3 months. The TCR library was made from RNA extracted from PBMCs. Many counts were recorded for this clonotype. TCR beta libraries were built with iRepertoire HTBI primers and Arm-PCR of CDR3 regions. TCRdb itself ran the multiplex PCR reads through MiXCR, one entry per CDR3 protein. The sample includes over 300,000 distinct CDR3 sequences, about 14% seen only once; the top ten take about 20%.

The receptor's source is a female donor with Graves disease. The chain combines TRBV3-1 with TRBJ1-3; no clear D gene. The material sequenced was peripheral blood mononuclear cells (PBMCs), taken at new diagnosis, from a patient treated with antithyroid drugs. CDR3 residues: CASSPVRRGNTIYF. CDR3 DNA: TGTGCCAGCAGCCCGGTTCGGAGGGGAAACACCATATATTTT.